Each of the 20 T cell receptor beta chains below was sequenced from the same sample in a study of OX40 agonist ivuxolimab in advanced cancers. Some clones are missing from TCRdb's copy, which holds only in-frame ones; the method was immunoSEQ multiplex PCR. The sample yields about 55,000 clones, roughly 86% seen once. The sample was CD4+ or CD8+ T cells sorted from blood, taken in a trial of the OX40 agonist ivuxolimab. These TCRs come from an adult with an advanced solid tumor such as melanoma, head and neck, liver or kidney cancer.

The chain has TRBV2 and TRBJ2-7, with 8 nucleotides matching TRBD1. This CDR3 has 13 residues. In germline, CDR1 is SNHLY, CDR2 FYNNEI. V gave up 7 bases and J gave up 3 bases; unmatched junction bases: 5. The CDR3 region has the DNA TGTGCCAGCAAAGGACAGGGTGGCTACGAGCAGTACTTC. It encodes CASKGQGGYEQYF.

J is TRBJ2-1 and V is TRBV11-3; 9 bases line up with TRBD2. J was trimmed by 15 bases and V by 6 bases; bases with no gene match: 15. This CDR3 region has 14 residues. CDR1 and CDR2 (germline): SGHNT, YENEEA. CDR3 nucleotides: TGTGCCAGCAGTCGAAAGGGACTAGCCGGCCCTGTGTTCTTC. Its translation is CASSRKGLAGPVFF.

The genes are TRBV7-6 and TRBJ2-7; D not resolved. Germline V gene sequence: CDR1 SGHVS, CDR2 FNYEAQ. The V and J ends lost 1 base and 3 bases respectively, with 7 bases between them. The CDR3 contains 13 residues. CDR3 in DNA: TGTGCCAGCAGCTTAGGTCAGCTCTACGAGCAGTACTTC. It is translated as CASSLGQLYEQYF.

The V gene is TRBV4-1, the J gene TRBJ2-1, with D tentatively TRBD2 (5 bases). Trimming took off 1 base at V and 5 bases at J, with 18 bases between the two ends. The CDR3 length is 17 residues. Germline CDR1 reads MGHRA; CDR2 reads YSYEKL. CDR3 region: CASSQGPSGLGHNEQFF. CDR3 bases: TGCGCCAGCAGCCAAGGGCCCTCCGGACTGGGCCACAATGAGCAGTTCTTC.

CDR3 region: CASSILGPPSYNEQFF. The CDR3 nucleotides are TGTGCCAGTAGTATACTTGGGCCCCCCTCTTACAATGAGCAGTTCTTC. The chain carries TRBV19 and TRBJ2-1, with D unclear. CDR1 LNHDA and CDR2 SQIVND come from the germline V gene (reference sequence). V was trimmed by 2 bases and J by 4 bases, leaving 15 bases between them. This CDR3 is 16 amino acids long.

The chain has TRBV25-1 and TRBJ2-2; D is perhaps TRBD2 (6 bases). Trimming removed 3 bases at V and 5 bases at J, with 13 bases between. The CDR3 has 15 amino acids. Germline CDR1 MGHDK, CDR2 SYGVNS. In DNA form, the CDR3 reads TGTGCCAGCAGTGACCCGGGGAGGAGAACCGGGGAGCTGTTTTTT. This translates into CASSDPGRRTGELFF.

V gene TRBV18 combines with J gene TRBJ2-3, with TRBD2 matching over 7 bases. The CDR3 contains 13 residues. V lost 8 bases, J lost 0 bases, and 2 bases stayed unmatched. CDR1 is KGHSH, CDR2 LQKENI, per germline. CDR3 amino acids: CASRSGSTDTQYF. The DNA of the CDR3 is TGTGCCAGCCGTAGCGGGAGCACAGATACGCAGTATTTT.

This clone was seen just once. The chain employs TRBV19 and TRBJ2-7; 9 bases agree with TRBD1. Germline V gene sequence: CDR1 LNHDA, CDR2 SQIVND (reference sequence). V shed 5 bases and J 6 bases; nucleotides not matched to a gene: 8. This CDR3 spans 14 amino acids. The CDR3 DNA sequence: TGTGCCAGTAGTTTCAGGACAGGGGTCGTCGAGCAGTACTTC. The encoded protein is CASSFRTGVVEQYF.

The V and J genes are TRBV28 and TRBJ2-1; 9 bases map to TRBD1. This CDR3 spans 16 amino acids. With V trimmed by 5 bases and J by 3 bases, 8 bases remained unmatched. Germline values: CDR1 MDHEN, CDR2 SYDVKM. The CDR3 nucleotides read TGTGCCAGCAGTCCATTCTCGGGACAGGGCTACAATGAGCAGTTCTTC. Its translation is CASSPFSGQGYNEQFF. The full variable domain, completed using reference TRBV28 and TRBJ2-1, is DVKVTQSSRYLVKRTGEKVFLECVQDMDHENMFWYRQDPGLGLRLIYFSYDVKMKEKGDIPEGYSVSREKKERFSLILESASTNQTSMYLCASSPFSGQGYNEQFFGPGTRLTVL.

The rearrangement uses TRBV29-1 and TRBJ2-7; perhaps TRBD2 as D (5 bases). The CDR3 length is 13 residues. Germline assignment: CDR1 SQVTM and CDR2 ANQGSEA. V lost 7 bases, J lost 3 bases, and 16 bases lay in between. The CDR3 loop reads CSAMSGPYYEQYF. CDR3 sequence (DNA): TGCAGCGCCATGAGCGGCCCCTACTACGAGCAGTACTTC.

In nucleotides, the CDR3 is TGTGCCAGCAGCTTGGGGACAGGAAAGAGGGCAGAGACCCAGTACTTC. This encodes CASSLGTGKRAETQYF. The chain has TRBV7-2 and TRBJ2-5, with TRBD1 identical over 8 bases. The junction had 10 bases not matched to a gene; V was cut back by 3 bases and J by 4 bases. This CDR3 comprises 16 residues. CDR1 SGHTA and CDR2 FQGNSA come from the germline V gene.

The rearrangement links TRBV15 to TRBJ1-2; D is uncertain. Trimming cost V 0 bases and J 4 bases, with 9 bases left between them. This CDR3 spans 14 amino acids. Looked up from germline, CDR1 is LNHNV and CDR2 is YYDKDF (reference sequence). Here the CDR3 reads CATSRDSQLYGYTF. CDR3 coding DNA: TGTGCCACCAGCAGAGATTCACAGCTCTATGGCTACACCTTC.

This chain connects TRBV9 to TRBJ2-1, with a tentative D call TRBD2 (5 bases). Germline V gene data show CDR1 as SGDLS and CDR2 as YYNGEE. Trimming shortened V by 4 bases and J by 4 bases, and 12 bases separated the two germline ends. There are 14 residues in the CDR3. The DNA of the CDR3 is TGTGCCAGCAGCTCACAGCGAGGGTACAATGAGCAGTTCTTC. Translated, it gives CASSSQRGYNEQFF.

The gene calls are TRBV6-5 and TRBJ2-2, with 7 bases fitting TRBD1. J gave up 8 bases and V 8 bases, and 11 bases lay outside the gene matches. The CDR3 is 14 amino acids. Germline-derived CDR1 and CDR2 are MNHEY and SVGAGI. The CDR3 DNA is TGTGCCAGCTCGAGGGGGCTGCTATCTGGGGAGCTGTTTTTT. Translation: CASSRGLLSGELFF.

V is TRBV5-8 and J is TRBJ1-5; tentative D call: TRBD1 (6 bases). The ends were cut back, 4 bases at V and 4 bases at J, with 15 bases in the middle. The CDR3 runs 15 residues. CDR1 and CDR2 (germline): SGHTS, YDEGEE. The CDR3 sequence: CASSPGQKVNQPQHF. DNA of the CDR3: TGTGCCAGCAGCCCAGGACAGAAGGTTAATCAGCCCCAGCATTTT.

The V call is TRBV19, the J call TRBJ2-6; 8 bases are a match to TRBD1. Germline assignment: CDR1 LNHDA and CDR2 SQIVND (reference sequence). V gave up 8 bases and J gave up 0 bases; unmatched junction bases: 6. This CDR3 is 16 amino acids long. DNA of the CDR3: TGTGCCAGTCTCGACAGGGGCGGCTCTGGGGCCAACGTCCTGACTTTC. Its protein product is CASLDRGGSGANVLTF.

V gene TRBV6-5 combines with J gene TRBJ2-1, with 14 bases fitting TRBD2. J was trimmed by 6 bases and V by 6 bases; bases with no gene match: 4. This CDR3 has 15 amino acids. From germline, CDR1 is MNHEY and CDR2 SVGAGI. CDR3: CASRHGTSGSNEQFF. In DNA, the CDR3 is TGTGCCAGCAGACATGGGACTAGCGGGAGCAATGAGCAGTTCTTC.

The J gene is TRBJ2-7, the V gene TRBV7-9; D gene unclear. The germline gives CDR1 SEHNR, CDR2 FQNEAQ (reference sequence). The ends were cut back, 3 bases at V and 5 bases at J, with 11 bases in the middle. The CDR3 is 13 amino acids. The CDR3 nucleotides are TGTGCCAGCAGCTTTTACAGTGAGGACGAGCAGTACTTC. This encodes CASSFYSEDEQYF. The full variable domain, with the rest looked up from reference TRBV7-9 and TRBJ2-7, is DTGVSQNPRHKITKRGQNVTFRCDPISEHNRLYWYRQTLGQGPEFLTYFQNEAQLEKSRLLSDRFSAERPKGSFSTLEIQRTEQGDSAMYLCASSFYSEDEQYFGPGTRLTVT.

In regard to this clone: The junction departs from the called germline gene at one end, perhaps through a read error. V usage is TRBV6-1 and J usage is TRBJ2-4; D perhaps matches TRBD2 (6 bases). This CDR3 has 16 amino acids. CDR1 is MNHNS and CDR2 is SASEGT in the germline V gene. The CDR3 nucleotides are TGTGCCAGCAGCGAAGCGGAGGGTATAGCCAAAAACATTCAGTACTTC. Residues: CASSEAEGIAKNIQYF.

This clone was seen just once. The chain combines TRBV28 with TRBJ1-1; D is possibly TRBD1 (5 bases). Germline CDR1 is MDHEN and CDR2 is SYDVKM. CDR3 length: 15 amino acids. The V gene lost 1 base and the J gene lost 3 bases, with 12 bases spanning the gap. CDR3 amino acids: CASSLSPGRDTEAFF. The CDR3 bases are TGTGCCAGCAGTTTATCCCCGGGACGGGACACTGAAGCTTTCTTT.